There are a few counts of the clone carrying this TCR beta chain. Germline V lookup: CDR1 SGHRS, CDR2 YFSETQ. V dropped 7 bases and J dropped 7; count of bases not matched to a gene: 12. The CDR3 has 15 amino acids. As processed by the authors: Estimation of nucleated cell counts relied on the amplification of reference gene primers. Only in-frame clones appear in the TCRdb table, and some are missing; sequencing was by immunoSEQ multiplex PCR. Clonal size and the V and J genes are those of that table, whereas D and trimming came from the DNA. This sample has about 260,000 clones, with 85% found just once. The data are from a study of blood T cell repertoires in COVID-19. Study-level background: The origin of the acute and convalescent COVID-19 samples was the United States, Italy and Spain. PBMCs, B-cell-depleted T cells, or T cells provided the cDNA or gDNA that made up the material.

The sequence was obtained from a human donor in a cohort sampled during active COVID-19. This sequence joins TRBV5-1 and TRBJ2-1, with 9 nucleotides matching TRBD1. Sequences were obtained from peripheral blood. The CDR3 is CASQGQGLWKNEQFF. In nucleotides, the CDR3 is TGCGCCAGCCAGGGACAGGGATTGTGGAAAAATGAGCAGTTCTTC.